This T cell receptor beta chain derives from a study of blood T cell repertoires in COVID-19. For the study at large: Both acute and convalescent COVID-19 samples were obtained from the United States, Italy and Spain. In each case, the material was cDNA or gDNA derived from T cells, B-cell-depleted T cells, or PBMCs.

In the original workflow: Amplification from reference gene primers served as the basis for estimated nucleated cell counts. TCRdb's table, derived via immunoSEQ multiplex PCR, lists solely in-frame clones and lacks some. That table furnishes V, J and clone size, whereas the DNA furnished D and trimming. The top ten clones hold over 0.5% of a sample with 150,000 to 160,000 clones, about 80% of them seen once. Germline V CDR1 and CDR2: LNHDA, SQIVND (reference sequence). Trimming shortened V by 7 bases and J by 4 bases, and 22 bases separated the two germline ends. The CDR3 is 16 residues long. This chain joins TRBV19 and TRBJ1-2, with D possibly TRBD1 on 6 matching bases. The specimen sequenced was peripheral blood. This sequence was found in a man aged 55 to 70 with acute or convalescent COVID-19. The DNA of the CDR3 is TGTGCCAGTATCCCGGACAGCCCCCTACGAGGCTATGGCTACACCTTC. This encodes CASIPDSPLRGYGYTF.